This T cell receptor (beta chain) was recorded in a study of blood T cell repertoires in COVID-19. The overall study: Samples came from the United States, Italy and Spain, spanning acute and convalescent COVID-19. Sources were T cells, B-cell-depleted T cells, or PBMCs; the material itself was cDNA or gDNA.

Seattle cases were enrolled at active infection and followed longitudinally. J was trimmed by 4 bases and V by 0 bases; bases with no gene match: 7. The CDR3 spans 17 residues. Germline values: CDR1 SGHRS, CDR2 YFSETQ. In the original processing: Reference gene primers were amplified, and this amplification served to estimate nucleated cell counts. Assay: immunoSEQ multiplex PCR; the TCRdb copy retains only in-frame clones and omits some. D and trimming come from the DNA, and the V and J calls and clone size come from that table. The repertoire consists of more than 200,000 clones, with about 91% occurring once and the leading ten covering roughly 6.3%.

Source material: peripheral blood. The receptor's source is a woman aged 25-40 years with COVID-19, enrolled during active disease. The V gene is TRBV5-1, the J gene TRBJ2-3; 11 bases align to TRBD1. CDR3 nucleotides: TGCGCCAGCAGCTTGGCCCTGGGACAGGGGGTACCAGATACGCAGTATTTT. Translated: CASSLALGQGVPDTQYF.